The 5 T cell receptor beta chains reported below all come from one sample, sequenced in a study of identical twins. TCRdb re-derived calls from the 5' RACE reads in MiXCR, one entry per CDR3 protein. The sample lists about 1.7 million distinct CDR3 sequences, around 33% occurring once. The specimen sequenced was cord blood. These receptors were collected from a newborn girl in good health.

The chain links TRBV11-2 to TRBJ2-5; 10 bases match TRBD2. Trimming removed 3 bases from V and 5 bases from J; junction bases left unmatched: 6. The CDR3 loop spans 15 amino acids. Germline V gives CDR1 SGHAT, CDR2 FQNNGV. In nucleotides, the CDR3 is TGTGCCAGCAGCTTTACTAGCGGGATAATGGAGACCCAGTACTTC. It is translated as CASSFTSGIMETQYF.

This clonotype showed up just a few times. The chain links TRBV12-3 or TRBV12-4 to TRBJ2-1; TRBD2 agrees at 9 bases. The CDR3 runs 16 residues. V was clipped by 5 bases and J by 3 bases; unmatched bases: 8. The chain's CDR3 is CASSLGSGGNYNEQFF. Here the CDR3 DNA reads TGTGCCAGCAGTCTAGGAAGCGGGGGGAACTACAATGAGCAGTTCTTC.

This clonotype has a handful of counts. The rearrangement links TRBV20-1 to TRBJ2-3, with TRBD2 identical over 9 bases. Trimming removed 6 bases from V and 4 bases from J; junction bases left unmatched: 8. The germline gives CDR1 DFQATT, CDR2 SNEGSKA (reference sequence). The CDR3 totals 14 residues. The CDR3 DNA reads as TGCAGTGCGGCCTCTAGCGGGGAAGCAGATACGCAGTATTTT. This sequence encodes CSAASSGEADTQYF.

This clonotype was seen ten or more times. This chain uses TRBV3-1 with TRBJ2-7, with TRBD1 matching over 9 bases. The CDR3 runs 19 residues. The junction had 15 bases not matched to a gene; V was cut back by 1 base and J by 2 bases. Germline values: CDR1 LGHDT, CDR2 YNNKEL (reference sequence). CDR3 sequence reads: CASSQGLYRLGQGPYEQYF. The CDR3 bases are TGTGCCAGCAGCCAAGGTTTATATCGATTGGGACAGGGACCCTACGAGCAGTACTTC.

DNA of the CDR3: TGTGCCAGCAGTGAGGCTAGCGGGGACTACAATGAGCAGTTCTTC. This translates into CASSEASGDYNEQFF. The V gene is TRBV25-1, the J gene TRBJ2-1; 9 bases line up with TRBD2. The CDR3 extends over 15 amino acids. Germline V lookup: CDR1 MGHDK, CDR2 SYGVNS. V dropped 3 bases and J dropped 3; count of bases not matched to a gene: 3.